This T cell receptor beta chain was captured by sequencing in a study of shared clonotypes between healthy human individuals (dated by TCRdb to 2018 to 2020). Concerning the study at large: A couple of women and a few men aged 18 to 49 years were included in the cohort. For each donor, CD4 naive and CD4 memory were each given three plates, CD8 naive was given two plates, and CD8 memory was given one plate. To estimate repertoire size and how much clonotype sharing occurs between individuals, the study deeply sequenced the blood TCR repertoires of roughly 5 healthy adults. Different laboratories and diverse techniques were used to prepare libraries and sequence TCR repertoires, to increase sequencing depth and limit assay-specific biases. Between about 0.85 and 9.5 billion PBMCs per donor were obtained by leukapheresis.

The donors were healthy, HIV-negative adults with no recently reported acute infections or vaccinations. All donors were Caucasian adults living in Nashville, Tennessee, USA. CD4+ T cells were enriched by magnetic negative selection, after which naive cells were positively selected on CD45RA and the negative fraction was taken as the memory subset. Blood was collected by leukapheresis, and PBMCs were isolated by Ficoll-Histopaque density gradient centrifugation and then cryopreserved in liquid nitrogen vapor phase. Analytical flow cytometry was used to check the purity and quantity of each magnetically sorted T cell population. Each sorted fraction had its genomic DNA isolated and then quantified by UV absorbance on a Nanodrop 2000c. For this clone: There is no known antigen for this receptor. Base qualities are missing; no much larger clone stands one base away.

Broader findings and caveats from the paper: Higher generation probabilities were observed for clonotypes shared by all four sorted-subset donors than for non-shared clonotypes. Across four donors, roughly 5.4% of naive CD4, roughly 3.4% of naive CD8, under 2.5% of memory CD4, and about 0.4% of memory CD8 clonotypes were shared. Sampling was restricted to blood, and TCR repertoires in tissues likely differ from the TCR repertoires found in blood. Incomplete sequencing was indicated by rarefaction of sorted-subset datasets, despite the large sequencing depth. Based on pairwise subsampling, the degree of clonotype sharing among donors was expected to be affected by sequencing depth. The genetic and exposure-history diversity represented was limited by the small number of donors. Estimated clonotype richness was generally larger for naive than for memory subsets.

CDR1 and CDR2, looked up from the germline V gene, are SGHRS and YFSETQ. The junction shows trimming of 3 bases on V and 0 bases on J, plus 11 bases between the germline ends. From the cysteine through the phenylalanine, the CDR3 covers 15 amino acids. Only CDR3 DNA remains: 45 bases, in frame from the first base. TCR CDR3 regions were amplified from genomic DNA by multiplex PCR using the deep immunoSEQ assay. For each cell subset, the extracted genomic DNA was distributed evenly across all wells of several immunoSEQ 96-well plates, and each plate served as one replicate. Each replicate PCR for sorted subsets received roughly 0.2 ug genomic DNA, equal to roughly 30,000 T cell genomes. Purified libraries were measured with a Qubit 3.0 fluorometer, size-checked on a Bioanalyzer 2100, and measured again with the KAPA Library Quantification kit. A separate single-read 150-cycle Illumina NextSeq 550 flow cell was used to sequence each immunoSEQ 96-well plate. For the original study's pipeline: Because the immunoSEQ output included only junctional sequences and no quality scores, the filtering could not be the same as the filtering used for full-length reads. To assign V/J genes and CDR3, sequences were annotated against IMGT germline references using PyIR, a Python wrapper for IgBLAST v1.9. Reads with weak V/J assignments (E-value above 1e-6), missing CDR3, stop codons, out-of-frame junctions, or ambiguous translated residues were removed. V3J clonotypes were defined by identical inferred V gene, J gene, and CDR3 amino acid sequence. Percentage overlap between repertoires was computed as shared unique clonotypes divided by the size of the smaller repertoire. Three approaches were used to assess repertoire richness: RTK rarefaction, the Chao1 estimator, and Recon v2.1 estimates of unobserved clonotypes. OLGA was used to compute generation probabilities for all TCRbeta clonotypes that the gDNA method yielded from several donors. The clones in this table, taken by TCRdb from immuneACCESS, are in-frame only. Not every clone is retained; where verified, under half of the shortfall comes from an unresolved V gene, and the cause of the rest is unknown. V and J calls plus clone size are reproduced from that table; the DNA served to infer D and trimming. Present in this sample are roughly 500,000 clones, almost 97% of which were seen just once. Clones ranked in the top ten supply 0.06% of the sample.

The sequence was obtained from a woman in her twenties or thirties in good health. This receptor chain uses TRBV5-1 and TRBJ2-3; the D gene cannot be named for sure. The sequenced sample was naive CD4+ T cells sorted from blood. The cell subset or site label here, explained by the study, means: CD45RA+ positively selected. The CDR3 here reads CASSSTPGSTDTQYF. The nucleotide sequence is TGCGCCAGCAGCTCGACCCCCGGGAGCACAGATACGCAGTATTTT.